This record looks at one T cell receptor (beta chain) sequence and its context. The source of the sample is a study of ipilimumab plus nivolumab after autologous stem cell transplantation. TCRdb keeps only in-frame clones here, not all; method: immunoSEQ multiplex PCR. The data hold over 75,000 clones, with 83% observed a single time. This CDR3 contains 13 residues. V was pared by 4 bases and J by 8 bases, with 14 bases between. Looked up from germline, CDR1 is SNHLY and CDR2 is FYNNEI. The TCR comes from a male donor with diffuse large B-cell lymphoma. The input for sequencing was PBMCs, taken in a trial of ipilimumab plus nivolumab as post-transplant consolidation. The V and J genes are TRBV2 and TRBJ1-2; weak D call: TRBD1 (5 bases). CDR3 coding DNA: TGTGCCAGCAGTGCCCCACGGGACGGCGGCTACACCTTC. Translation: CASSAPRDGGYTF.